These 13 T cell receptor beta chains came from one sample sequenced in a study of blood T cells in healthy people across ages. Through a sample-barcoded 5' primer and a J-beta primer mix, a second PCR was run for roughly 6 to 11 cycles. In TCRdb, the 5' RACE reads were re-called with MiXCR into one record per CDR3 protein. Altogether roughly 720,000 distinct CDR3 sequences are present, about 48% being singletons, with the ten largest covering approximately 40%. Sequenced sample: blood. These receptors came from a man of 80 years or more in good health.

The chain recombines TRBV20-1 with TRBJ2-3; 7 nucleotides line up with TRBD2. This CDR3 region has 15 residues. Looked up from germline, CDR1 is DFQATT and CDR2 is SNEGSKA (reference sequence). Losses at the gene ends were 6 bases for V and 5 bases for J; bases not matched to a gene: 14. The CDR3 here is CSAPGWRGSEDTQYF. CDR3 nucleotides: TGCAGTGCCCCCGGTTGGCGCGGGAGCGAAGATACGCAGTATTTT.

This clonotype was seen only a few times. This sequence joins TRBV6-5 and TRBJ2-3; the D gene is possibly TRBD2 (5 bases). CDR3 length: 14 amino acids. Looked up from germline, CDR1 is MNHEY and CDR2 is SVGAGI. CDR3 protein: CASSGRARRDTQYF. In nucleotides, the CDR3 is TGTGCTTCCTCCGGGCGGGCACGCCGGGATACGCAGTATTTT.

The chain employs TRBV7-2 and TRBJ2-1; a weak D match, TRBD2 (5 bases). Per the germline V gene, CDR1 is SGHTA and CDR2 is FQGNSA. The CDR3 sequence is 13 residues long. V was trimmed by 5 bases and J by 10 bases, leaving 15 bases between them. The DNA for the CDR3 is TGTGCCAGCAGCCTCGGGATAATATGGGAGCAGTTCTTC. Encoded protein: CASSLGIIWEQFF.

The rearrangement uses TRBV5-1 and TRBJ2-1; D gene unclear. CDR1 is SGHRS, CDR2 YFSETQ, per germline. The germline V and J ends were trimmed by 4 bases and 3 bases, with 11 bases remaining between them. The CDR3 has 14 residues. CDR3 sequence (DNA): TGCGCCAGCAGCGTGTCCGCCAGCTACAATGAGCAGTTCTTC. Its protein is CASSVSASYNEQFF. Looking up the rest from reference TRBV5-1 and TRBJ2-1 gives the full variable domain: KAGVTQTPRYLIKTRGQQVTLSCSPISGHRSVSWYQQTPGQGLQFLFEYFSETQRNKGNFPGRFSGRQFSNSRSEMNVSTLELGDSALYLCASSVSASYNEQFFGPGTRLTVL.

This clonotype occurred once. The CDR3 sequence: CASSYYDSEQFF. In DNA, the CDR3 is TGTGCCAGCAGTTACTACGACAGTGAGCAGTTCTTC. This sequence joins TRBV6-5 and TRBJ2-1; D might be TRBD1 (5 bases). Germline V lookup: CDR1 MNHEY, CDR2 SVGAGI. The CDR3 is 12 amino acids. V lost 1 base and J 9 bases, leaving 7 bases between the germline ends.

This sequence joins TRBV7-2 and TRBJ2-1; 9 bases line up with TRBD2. CDR3 length: 15 residues. V gave up 4 bases and J gave up 8 bases; unmatched junction bases: 9. CDR1 and CDR2 from the germline V gene are SGHTA and FQGNSA. The CDR3 region has the DNA TGTGCCAGCAGCTCTTTTAGCGGGAGCTTCGATGAGCAGTTCTTC. Protein product: CASSSFSGSFDEQFF.

The sample holds many counts of this clonotype. The rearrangement uses TRBV11-1 and TRBJ2-3; 11 nucleotides line up with TRBD2. The CDR3 consists of 16 residues. Germline V CDR1 and CDR2: SGHAT, FQDESV (reference sequence). The ends lost 5 bases at V and 14 bases at J; junction bases unmatched: 18. In DNA form, the CDR3 reads TGTGCCAGCAGCAAGACCCTGGGACTAGCGGATAGAGACGCGTATTTT. Translation gives CASSKTLGLADRDAYF.

This clonotype turned up a few times. This chain links TRBV18 with TRBJ2-5; 10 bases fit TRBD2. Trimming took 1 base from V and 4 from J; bases not matched to a gene: 6. There are 16 residues in the CDR3. Germline CDR1 reads KGHSH; CDR2 reads LQKENI. In DNA, the CDR3 is TGTGCCAGCTCACCACGAGCTAGCGGGAGATCAGAGACCCAGTACTTC. Amino acids: CASSPRASGRSETQYF.

There are a few counts of this clonotype. V is TRBV11-2 and J is TRBJ2-5; D is perhaps TRBD2 (6 bases). The CDR3 totals 14 residues. V was cut by 6 bases and J by 6 bases, with 17 bases left in between. Germline V gene data show CDR1 as SGHAT and CDR2 as FQNNGV. The CDR3 DNA sequence: TGTGCCAGCAGGTCAGGTGGGCGGGGAAAGACCCAGTACTTC. It translates to CASRSGGRGKTQYF.

This clonotype was recorded only once. This rearrangement joins TRBV10-3 to TRBJ2-1; weak D call: TRBD2 (5 bases). Germline-derived CDR1 and CDR2 are ENHRY and SYGVKD. The CDR3 spans 17 residues. Trimming took 4 bases from V and 5 from J, leaving 21 bases between them. Written as DNA, the CDR3 is TGTGCCATCAGTGGGGCTAGTCCCAGCGGATCAGACAATGAGCAGTTCTTC. Translating it yields CAISGASPSGSDNEQFF.

The chain couples TRBV19 to TRBJ2-1; TRBD2 aligns across 13 bases. The CDR3 spans 17 residues. The V segment lost 5 bases and the J segment 4 bases; nucleotides outside the gene matches: 8. Germline CDR1 reads LNHDA; CDR2 reads SQIVND (reference sequence). The CDR3 is CASSPRTSGSGYNEQFF. The DNA of the CDR3 is TGTGCCAGTAGTCCCCGGACTAGCGGGAGCGGTTACAATGAGCAGTTCTTC.

On this clonotype: This may come from a read error, since a much larger clone is one base off. The chain joins TRBV10-3 to TRBJ2-1, with 12 positions matching TRBD2. The germline gives CDR1 ENHRY, CDR2 SYGVKD. There are 17 residues in the CDR3. V lost 0 bases to trimming and J lost 15 bases; unmatched junction nucleotides: 15. CDR3 in amino acids: CAISESSSLLAGGIAFF. The CDR3 bases are TGTGCCATCAGTGAGTCGAGTTCCCTACTAGCGGGAGGTATTGCGTTCTTC.

This clonotype occurred a few times. The chain combines TRBV11-2 with TRBJ2-1; 8 bases agree with TRBD2. Unmatched junction bases numbered 13, after V lost 5 bases and J lost 10 bases. The CDR3 is 15 residues long. Germline CDR1 reads SGHAT; CDR2 reads FQNNGV. CDR3 DNA sequence: TGTGCCAGCAGCATCCCCATAGCGGGACCAAAGGAGCAGTTCTTC. Translated: CASSIPIAGPKEQFF. The variable domain in full, with the rest retrieved from reference TRBV11-2 and TRBJ2-1, is EAGVAQSPRYKIIEKRQSVAFWCNPISGHATLYWYQQILGQGPKLLIQFQNNGVVDDSQLPKDRFSAERLKGVDSTLKIQPAKLEDSAVYLCASSIPIAGPKEQFFGPGTRLTVL.